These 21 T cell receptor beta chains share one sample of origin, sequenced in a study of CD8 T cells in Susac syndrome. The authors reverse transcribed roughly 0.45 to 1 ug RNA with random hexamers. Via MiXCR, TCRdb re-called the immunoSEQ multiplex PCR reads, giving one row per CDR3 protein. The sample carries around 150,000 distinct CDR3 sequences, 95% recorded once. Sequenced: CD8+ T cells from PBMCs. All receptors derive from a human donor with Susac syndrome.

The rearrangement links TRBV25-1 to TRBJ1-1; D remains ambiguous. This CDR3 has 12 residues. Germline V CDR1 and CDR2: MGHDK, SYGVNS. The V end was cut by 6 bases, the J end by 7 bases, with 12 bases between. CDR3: CASSGSGIEAFF. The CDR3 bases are TGTGCCAGCAGCGGTTCGGGGATTGAAGCTTTCTTT.

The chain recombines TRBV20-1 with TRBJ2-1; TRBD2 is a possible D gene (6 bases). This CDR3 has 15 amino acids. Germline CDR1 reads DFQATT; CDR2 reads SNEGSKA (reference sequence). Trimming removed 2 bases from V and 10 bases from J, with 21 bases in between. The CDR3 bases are TGCAGTGCTAGATCTAGCGAGGCTCTCATAGGGGAGCAGTTCTTC. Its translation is CSARSSEALIGEQFF.

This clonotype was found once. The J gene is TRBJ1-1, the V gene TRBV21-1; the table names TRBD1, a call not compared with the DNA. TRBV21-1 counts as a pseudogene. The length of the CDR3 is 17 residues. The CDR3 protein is CASSKGMNRGVTTEAFF. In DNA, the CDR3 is TGTGCCAGCAGCAAAGGGATGAACAGGGGGGTCACCACTGAAGCTTTCTTT.

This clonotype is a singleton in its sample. The CDR3 region is CASNSGSGSPYF. The CDR3 DNA reads as TGTGCCAGCAATTCCGGCTCAGGCAGCCCGTACTTC. The chain employs TRBV28 and TRBJ2-5, with unresolved D. V dropped 7 bases and J dropped 13 bases, with 19 bases sitting between them. The CDR3 contains 12 residues. Germline loops: CDR1 MDHEN, CDR2 SYDVKM.

The DNA of the CDR3 is TGTGCCAGCAGTACGAGGGGAACCTACGAGCAGTACTTC. This sequence encodes CASSTRGTYEQYF. The rearrangement uses TRBV6-5 and TRBJ2-7; TRBD1 or TRBD2 may be the D gene (5 bases each). CDR1 MNHEY and CDR2 SVGAGI come from the germline V gene. Between the trimmed V and J ends, which lost 5 bases and 2 bases, there was a span of 10 bases. This CDR3 region has 13 residues.

In DNA, the CDR3 is TGTGCCAGCACCCAAGCCCCAGATACGCAGTATTTT. Translating gives CASTQAPDTQYF. The chain couples TRBV12-3 or TRBV12-4 to TRBJ2-3, with no clear D. The V and J ends lost 7 bases and 4 bases respectively, with 9 bases between them. The CDR3 runs 12 residues.

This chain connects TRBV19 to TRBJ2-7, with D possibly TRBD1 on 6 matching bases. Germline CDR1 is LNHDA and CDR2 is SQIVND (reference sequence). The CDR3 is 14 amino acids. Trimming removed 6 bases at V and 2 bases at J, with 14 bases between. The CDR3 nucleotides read TGTGCCAGTAGCCCGGGGCAGGGGCCCTACGAGCAGTACTTC. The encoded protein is CASSPGQGPYEQYF.

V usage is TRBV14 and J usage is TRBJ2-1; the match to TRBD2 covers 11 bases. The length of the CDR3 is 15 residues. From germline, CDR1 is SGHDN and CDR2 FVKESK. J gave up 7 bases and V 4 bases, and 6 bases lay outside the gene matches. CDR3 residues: CASSLLAGAVNEQFF. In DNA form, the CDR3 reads TGTGCCAGCAGCCTACTAGCGGGAGCTGTAAATGAGCAGTTCTTC.

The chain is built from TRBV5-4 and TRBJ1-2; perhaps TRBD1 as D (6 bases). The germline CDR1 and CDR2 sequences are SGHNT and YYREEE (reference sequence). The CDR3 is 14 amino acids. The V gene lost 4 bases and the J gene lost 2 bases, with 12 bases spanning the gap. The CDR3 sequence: CASSRRQENYGYTF. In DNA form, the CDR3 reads TGTGCCAGCAGCAGGAGACAGGAGAACTATGGCTACACCTTC. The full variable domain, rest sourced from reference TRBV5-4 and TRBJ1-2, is ETGVTQSPTHLIKTRGQQVTLRCSSQSGHNTVSWYQQALGQGPQFIFQYYREEENGRGNFPPRFSGLQFPNYSSELNVNALELDDSALYLCASSRRQENYGYTFGSGTRLTVV.

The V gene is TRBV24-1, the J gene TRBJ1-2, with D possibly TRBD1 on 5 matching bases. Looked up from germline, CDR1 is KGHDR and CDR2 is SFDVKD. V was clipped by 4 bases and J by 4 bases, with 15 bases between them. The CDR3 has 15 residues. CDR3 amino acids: CATSDNRDGIYGYTF. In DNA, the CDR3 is TGTGCCACCAGTGACAACCGGGACGGAATCTATGGCTACACCTTC.

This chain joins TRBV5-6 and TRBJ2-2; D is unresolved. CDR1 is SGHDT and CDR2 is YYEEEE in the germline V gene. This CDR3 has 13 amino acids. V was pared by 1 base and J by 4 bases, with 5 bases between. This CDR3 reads CASSLYVTGELFF. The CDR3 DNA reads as TGTGCCAGCAGCTTGTATGTCACCGGGGAGCTGTTTTTT.

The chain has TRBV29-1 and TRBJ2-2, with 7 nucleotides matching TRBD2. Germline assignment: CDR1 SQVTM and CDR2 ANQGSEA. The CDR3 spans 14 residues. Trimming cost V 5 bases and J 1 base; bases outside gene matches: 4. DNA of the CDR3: TGCAGCGTTACCATAGCGGGGAACACCGGGGAGCTGTTTTTT. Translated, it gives CSVTIAGNTGELFF.

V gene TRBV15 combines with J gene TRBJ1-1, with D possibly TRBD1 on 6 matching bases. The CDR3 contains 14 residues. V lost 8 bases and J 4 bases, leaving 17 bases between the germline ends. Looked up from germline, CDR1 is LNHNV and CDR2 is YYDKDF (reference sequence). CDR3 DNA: TGTGCCACCGGACAGTCTCGGGGCGGCACTGAAGCTTTCTTT. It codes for CATGQSRGGTEAFF.

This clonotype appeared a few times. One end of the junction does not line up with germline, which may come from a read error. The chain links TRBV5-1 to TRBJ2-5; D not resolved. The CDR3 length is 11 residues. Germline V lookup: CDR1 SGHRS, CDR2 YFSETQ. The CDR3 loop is CASSLEETQYF. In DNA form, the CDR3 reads TGTGCCAGCAGCTTGGAAGAGACCCAGTACTTC.

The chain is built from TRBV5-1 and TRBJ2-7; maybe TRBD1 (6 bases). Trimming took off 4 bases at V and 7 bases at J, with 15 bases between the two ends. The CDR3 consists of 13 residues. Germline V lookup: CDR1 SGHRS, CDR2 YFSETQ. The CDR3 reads CASSPSAGVEQYF. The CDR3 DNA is TGCGCCAGCAGCCCCTCCGCAGGGGTTGAGCAGTACTTC.

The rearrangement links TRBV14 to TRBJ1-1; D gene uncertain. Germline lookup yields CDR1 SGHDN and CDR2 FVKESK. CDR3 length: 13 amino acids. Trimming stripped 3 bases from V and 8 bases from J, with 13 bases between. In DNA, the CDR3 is TGTGCCAGCAGCCATAGAGGAATGATGGAAGCTTTCTTT. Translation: CASSHRGMMEAFF.

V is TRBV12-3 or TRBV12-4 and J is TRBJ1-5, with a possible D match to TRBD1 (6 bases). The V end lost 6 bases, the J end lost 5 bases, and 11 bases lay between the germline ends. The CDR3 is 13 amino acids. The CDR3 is CASSRDTDQPQHF. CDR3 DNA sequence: TGTGCCAGCAGCCGGGACACCGATCAGCCCCAGCATTTT.

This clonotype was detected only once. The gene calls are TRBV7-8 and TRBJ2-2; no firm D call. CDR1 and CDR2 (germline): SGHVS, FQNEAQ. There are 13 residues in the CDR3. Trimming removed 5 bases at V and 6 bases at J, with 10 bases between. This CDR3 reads CASSERSAGELFF. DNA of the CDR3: TGTGCCAGCAGCGAGAGGTCGGCCGGGGAGCTGTTTTTT. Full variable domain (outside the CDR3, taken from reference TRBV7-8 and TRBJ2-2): GAGVSQSPRYKVAKRGQDVALRCDPISGHVSLFWYQQALGQGPEFLTYFQNEAQLDKSGLPSDRFFAERPEGSVSTLKIQRTQQEDSAVYLCASSERSAGELFFGEGSRLTVL.

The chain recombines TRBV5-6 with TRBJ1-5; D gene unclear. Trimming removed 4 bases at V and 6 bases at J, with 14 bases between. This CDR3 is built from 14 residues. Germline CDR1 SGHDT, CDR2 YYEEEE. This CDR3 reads CASSEGIEGQPQHF. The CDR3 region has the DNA TGTGCCAGCAGCGAGGGAATTGAGGGTCAGCCCCAGCATTTT.

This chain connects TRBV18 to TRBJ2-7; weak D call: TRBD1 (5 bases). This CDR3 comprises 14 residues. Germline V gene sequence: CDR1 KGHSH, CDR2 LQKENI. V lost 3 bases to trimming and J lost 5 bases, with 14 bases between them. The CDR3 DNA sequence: TGTGCCAGCTCACCTGTTCAGGGTACCCACGAGCAGTACTTC. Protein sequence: CASSPVQGTHEQYF.

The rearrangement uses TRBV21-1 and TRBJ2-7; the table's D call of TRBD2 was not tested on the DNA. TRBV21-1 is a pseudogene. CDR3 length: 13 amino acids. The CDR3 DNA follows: TGTGCCAGCAGCAAACCAGCGGGAGACGAGCAGTACTTC. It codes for CASSKPAGDEQYF.